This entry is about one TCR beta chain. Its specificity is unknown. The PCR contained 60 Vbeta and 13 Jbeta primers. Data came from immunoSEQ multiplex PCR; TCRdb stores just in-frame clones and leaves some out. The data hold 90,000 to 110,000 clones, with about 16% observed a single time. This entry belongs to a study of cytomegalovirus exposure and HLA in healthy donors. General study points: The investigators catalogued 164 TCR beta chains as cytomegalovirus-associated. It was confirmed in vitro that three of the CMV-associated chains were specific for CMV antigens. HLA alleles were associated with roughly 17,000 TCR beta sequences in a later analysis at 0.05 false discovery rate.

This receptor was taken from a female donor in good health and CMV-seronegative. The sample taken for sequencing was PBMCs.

The chain's CDR3 is CASRPDRVASPLHF. Written as DNA, the CDR3 is TGTGCCAGCAGACCCGACAGGGTGGCTTCACCCCTCCACTTT. The chain carries TRBV6-5 and TRBJ1-6, with 7 bases matching TRBD1. V gave up 6 bases and J gave up 9 bases; unmatched junction bases: 8. CDR3 length: 14 residues. The germline V gene encodes CDR1 MNHEY and CDR2 SVGAGI.